This is a list of T cell receptor beta chains from one sample in a study of T-cell reconstitution after alpha-beta-depleted transplantation in children. TCRdb itself ran the PCR reads through MiXCR, one entry per CDR3 protein. The data contain approximately 340,000 distinct CDR3 sequences, 10% of them singletons. The sequenced sample was PBMCs from the stem cell graft donor, obtained from the stem cell graft. The receptors were gathered from a human donor who donated a stem cell graft to a child with acute lymphoblastic leukemia. Each CDR3 is given with its conserved first and last residue. The D gene is left open where the match is weak. Only some rows state a clone size, as once, few, many or a class for expanded clones.

d_call	clone_size	v_call	j_call	cdr3_nt	cdr3_aa
TRBD1	few	TRBV27	TRBJ1-2	TGTGCCAGCAGTTTTGGGGGACAGAGAAACTATGGCTACACCTTC	CASSFGGQRNYGYTF
TRBD2	.	TRBV4-1	TRBJ2-7	TGCGCCAGCAGCCAAGATCGGGAGGGCGAGCAGTACTTC	CASSQDREGEQYF
TRBD1	many	TRBV20-1	TRBJ2-7	TGCAGTGCTAGAGGGACAGGGGGCTACGAGCAGTACTTC	CSARGTGGYEQYF
TRBD1	few	TRBV10-3	TRBJ1-1	TGTGCCATCAGTGAGCCCGGGACAGGGCCAAGGACTGAAGCTTTCTTT	CAISEPGTGPRTEAFF
TRBD2	few	TRBV28	TRBJ2-7	TGTGCCAGCAGCTTAGGACTAGCGGGAGGGTCCTACGAGCAGTACTTC	CASSLGLAGGSYEQYF
TRBD2	.	TRBV2	TRBJ2-1	TGTGCCAGCAAGGTGGGGACTAGCGCTAATGAGCAGTTCTTC	CASKVGTSANEQFF
TRBD2	many	TRBV27	TRBJ2-3	TGTGCCAGCAGAGCTAGCGGGAGCACAGATACGCAGTATTTT	CASRASGSTDTQYF
.	.	TRBV20-1	TRBJ1-5	TGCAGTGCTAGAGATTGGGGGGGAGGTCAGCCCCAGCATTTT	CSARDWGGGQPQHF
.	many	TRBV12-3/TRBV12-4	TRBJ1-1	TGTGCCAGCAGTTTAGCGCGGTTGGGGGCGTTGAGCACTGAAGCTTTCTTT	CASSLARLGALSTEAFF
.	few	TRBV11-3	TRBJ2-1	TGTGCCAGCAGCTTTCCCTCTAGTGAGCAGTTCTTC	CASSFPSSEQFF